The 17 T cell receptor beta chains below were found in one sample sequenced in a study of shared clonotypes between healthy human individuals. Assay used: immunoSEQ multiplex PCR; TCRdb lists only in-frame clones, some missing. Of 2 million to 2.5 million clones detected, over 85% appear once; the ten largest clones hold 0.39%. The specimen sequenced was naive CD4+ T cells from PBMCs. The subset: CD45RA+ positively selected. The receptors originated from a man younger than 30 in good health. Some clones in this sample may be carry-over from other donors' samples.

The gene calls are TRBV2 and TRBJ2-2, with 11 bases aligning to TRBD2. Trimming at V came to 3 bases and at J to 4 bases, leaving 7 bases not matched to a gene. CDR3 length equals 17 residues. Germline CDR1 is SNHLY and CDR2 is FYNNEI. The CDR3 sequence: CASSEEWLAGGTGELFF. CDR3 DNA: TGTGCCAGCAGTGAGGAGTGGCTAGCGGGAGGCACCGGGGAGCTGTTTTTT.

This sequence joins TRBV7-9 and TRBJ2-2, with D unresolved. This CDR3 comprises 11 residues. Germline CDR1 is SEHNR and CDR2 is FQNEAQ (reference sequence). Deletions cut 5 bases from V and 8 bases from J, with 6 bases between. Here the CDR3 reads CASSRRGELFF. The CDR3 DNA follows: TGTGCCAGCAGCCGTCGGGGGGAGCTGTTTTTT.

The table lists this clone with a count of one. The V and J genes are TRBV27 and TRBJ2-1; no definite D call. The CDR3 length is 12 residues. The germline CDR1 and CDR2 sequences are MNHEY and SMNVEV (reference sequence). V dropped 3 bases and J dropped 9 bases, with 9 bases sitting between them. The DNA of the CDR3 is TGTGCCAGCAGTTTCTCCCGAGGTGAGCAGTTCTTC. This gives the protein CASSFSRGEQFF.

The V gene is TRBV7-9, the J gene TRBJ1-1, with D perhaps TRBD1 (6 bases). Trimming left V 4 bases short and J 4 bases short, with 10 bases between. Germline CDR1 reads SEHNR; CDR2 reads FQNEAQ (reference sequence). The CDR3 sequence is 13 residues long. Written as DNA, the CDR3 is TGTGCCAGCAGCTACAGGGAGGGCACTGAAGCTTTCTTT. Encoded protein: CASSYREGTEAFF.

V is TRBV7-3 and J is TRBJ1-5; D ambiguous. The length of the CDR3 is 15 residues. The V gene's germline CDR1 is SGHTA and CDR2 FQGTGA. V was trimmed by 0 bases and J by 8 bases, leaving 14 bases between them. In DNA form, the CDR3 reads TGTGCCAGCAGCTTAACGGGAGCGAGGGTGGAGCCCCAGCATTTT. Amino acid sequence: CASSLTGARVEPQHF.

The V call is TRBV5-1, the J call TRBJ1-1; TRBD1 aligns across 7 bases. The V gene's germline CDR1 is SGHRS and CDR2 YFSETQ. Trimming removed 4 bases from V and 7 bases from J; junction bases left unmatched: 16. The CDR3 spans 16 residues. The CDR3 spells CASSTTGTAFGGEAFF. The CDR3 region has the DNA TGCGCCAGCAGCACAACCGGGACAGCATTTGGTGGTGAAGCTTTCTTT.

V is TRBV7-3 and J is TRBJ2-3; 8 bases align to TRBD1. J was trimmed by 4 bases and V by 5 bases; bases with no gene match: 8. The CDR3 sequence is 15 residues long. In germline, CDR1 is SGHTA, CDR2 FQGTGA. Written as DNA, the CDR3 is TGTGCCAGCAGCCCTCGGACAGGGAGGCCAGATACGCAGTATTTT. Translation: CASSPRTGRPDTQYF. The full variable domain, with the rest looked up from reference TRBV7-3 and TRBJ2-3, is GAGVSQTPSNKVTEKGKYVELRCDPISGHTALYWYRQSLGQGPEFLIYFQGTGAADDSGLPNDRFFAVRPEGSVSTLKIQRTERGDSAVYLCASSPRTGRPDTQYFGPGTRLTVL.

V is TRBV28 and J is TRBJ2-3; 7 bases are a match to TRBD1. The trim removed 5 bases at V and 2 bases at J, leaving 7 bases unmatched. The CDR3 has 15 amino acids. CDR1 and CDR2 (germline): MDHEN, SYDVKM. The chain's CDR3 is CASSPRTGFTDTQYF. DNA for the CDR3: TGTGCCAGCAGTCCCCGGACAGGTTTCACAGATACGCAGTATTTT.

This clone was observed a single time. The chain employs TRBV5-4 and TRBJ2-3; TRBD2 matches 9 bases. The CDR3 consists of 18 residues. CDR1 is SGHNT and CDR2 is YYREEE in the germline V gene (reference sequence). With 2 bases clipped from V and 5 bases from J, the junction kept 15 bases outside the gene matches. The CDR3: CASSLFSGSPWIVDTQYF. DNA for the CDR3: TGTGCCAGCAGCTTATTTAGCGGGAGTCCATGGATCGTAGATACGCAGTATTTT. The entire variable domain, with the rest obtained from reference TRBV5-4 and TRBJ2-3, is as follows: ETGVTQSPTHLIKTRGQQVTLRCSSQSGHNTVSWYQQALGQGPQFIFQYYREEENGRGNFPPRFSGLQFPNYSSELNVNALELDDSALYLCASSLFSGSPWIVDTQYFGPGTRLTVL.

This chain uses TRBV2 with TRBJ2-5, with D maybe TRBD1 (7 bases). Trimming pared 10 bases from V and 1 base from J, leaving 13 bases between. The CDR3 loop spans 13 amino acids. Germline CDR1 reads SNHLY; CDR2 reads FYNNEI. The CDR3 is CATPGGIQETQYF. CDR3 bases: TGTGCCACCCCAGGGGGGATCCAAGAGACCCAGTACTTC.

This clone was picked up a small number of times. The chain is built from TRBV6-5 and TRBJ1-1; D ambiguous. The V and J ends lost 0 bases and 0 bases respectively, with 8 bases between them. The CDR3 contains 15 residues. Germline-derived CDR1 and CDR2 are MNHEY and SVGAGI. This CDR3 is CASSYSVEMNTEAFF. In nucleotides, the CDR3 is TGTGCCAGCAGTTACTCGGTCGAGATGAACACTGAAGCTTTCTTT.

For the CDR3, the DNA is TGTGCCACCACCGGGACTCTCACAGATACGCAGTATTTT. This translates into CATTGTLTDTQYF. V is TRBV18 and J is TRBJ2-3; D might be TRBD2 (6 bases). The CDR3 loop spans 13 amino acids. V lost 10 bases and J lost 2, with 13 bases in between. Germline-derived CDR1 and CDR2 are KGHSH and LQKENI. Drawing the rest from reference TRBV18 and TRBJ2-3, the complete variable domain is NAGVMQNPRHLVRRRGQEARLRCSPMKGHSHVYWYRQLPEEGLKFMVYLQKENIIDESGMPKERFSAEFPKEGPSILRIQQVVRGDSAAYFCATTGTLTDTQYFGPGTRLTVL.

The chain uses TRBV18 and TRBJ2-1; D uncertain. CDR1 and CDR2 from the germline V gene are KGHSH and LQKENI. The CDR3 covers 12 residues. V lost 3 bases to trimming and J lost 10 bases, with 10 bases between them. The CDR3 here is CASSPGYAEQFF. The CDR3 coding sequence is TGTGCCAGCTCACCCGGGTACGCGGAGCAGTTCTTC. Looking up the rest from reference TRBV18 and TRBJ2-1 gives the full variable domain: NAGVMQNPRHLVRRRGQEARLRCSPMKGHSHVYWYRQLPEEGLKFMVYLQKENIIDESGMPKERFSAEFPKEGPSILRIQQVVRGDSAAYFCASSPGYAEQFFGPGTRLTVL.

The V and J genes are TRBV7-2 and TRBJ1-1; D gene uncertain. Per the germline V gene, CDR1 is SGHTA and CDR2 is FQGNSA. The V end was cut by 1 base, the J end by 4 bases, with 7 bases between. CDR3 length equals 13 residues. CDR3 sequence: CASSLVLATEAFF. DNA of the CDR3: TGTGCCAGCAGCTTAGTTTTGGCCACTGAAGCTTTCTTT.

The rearrangement links TRBV10-3 to TRBJ2-7; possible D gene TRBD1, 6 bases. V lost 3 bases and J 2 bases, leaving 14 bases between the germline ends. The CDR3 runs to 15 residues. Germline CDR1 ENHRY, CDR2 SYGVKD. The CDR3 nucleotides read TGTGCCATCAGTGATACCTCAGGGGCCACCTACGAGCAGTACTTC. Translating it yields CAISDTSGATYEQYF.

A few counts support this clone. This chain joins TRBV9 and TRBJ1-3; unclear D gene. The CDR3 covers 13 residues. The germline CDR1 and CDR2 sequences are SGDLS and YYNGEE. The ends were cut back, 7 bases at V and 1 base at J, with 9 bases in the middle. CDR3 bases: TGTGCCAGCGGCCCTTCGTCTGGAAACACCATATATTTT. Translation: CASGPSSGNTIYF.

The genes are TRBV4-2 and TRBJ2-4, with a possible D match to TRBD1 (5 bases). V was shortened by 0 bases and J by 5 bases, with 11 bases between the two germline ends. This CDR3 contains 15 residues. Germline assignment: CDR1 LGHNA and CDR2 YNFKEQ. The CDR3, as DNA: TGTGCCAGCAGCCAAGATGGGGCTCGGGAAAACATTCAGTACTTC. It encodes CASSQDGARENIQYF.